The clone carrying this T cell receptor beta chain was seen more than once but under ten times. No antigen is known for it. Each CDR3 protein gets one entry after TCRdb re-called the 5' RACE reads with MiXCR. The table lists about 470,000 distinct CDR3 sequences, 25% of them singletons. There are 16 residues in the CDR3. Germline V CDR1 and CDR2: SGHDN, FVKESK. The V end was cut by 1 base, the J end by 2 bases, with 13 bases between. The sample belongs to a study of T-cell memory formation after mild COVID-19. At the level of the study: There were largely donor-specific TCR clusters. General study findings and limits: Cross-reactive memory apparently joined, as some responding clones appeared in pre-infection memory. Clones that contracted clustered mainly in CM and EM if CD4+ and in EMRA if CD8+. The second-wave clones peaking on day 37 were not confirmed as SARS-CoV-2-specific.

This chain connects TRBV14 to TRBJ2-3; D uncertain. The sequence was collected from an adult woman who had mild COVID-19 (a few samples of this study predate the infection). Cell type and time point are not known. Sequencing input: PBMCs or a T cell subset sorted from them (not recorded which). The CDR3 sequence: CASSQVGLSSTDTQYF. CDR3 nucleotide sequence: TGTGCCAGCAGCCAAGTCGGCCTGTCCTCCACAGATACGCAGTATTTT.